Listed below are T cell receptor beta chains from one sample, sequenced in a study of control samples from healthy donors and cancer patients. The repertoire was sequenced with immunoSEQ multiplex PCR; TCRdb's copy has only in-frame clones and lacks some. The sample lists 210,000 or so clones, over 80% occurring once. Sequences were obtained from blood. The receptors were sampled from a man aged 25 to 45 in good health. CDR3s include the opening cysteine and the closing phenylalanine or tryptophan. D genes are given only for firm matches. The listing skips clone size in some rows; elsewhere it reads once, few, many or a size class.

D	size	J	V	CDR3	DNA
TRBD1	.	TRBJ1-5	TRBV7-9	CASSLGGQVPGVF	TGTGCCAGCAGCTTAGGGGGACAGGTCCCCGGGGTTTTT
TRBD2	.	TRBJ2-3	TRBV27	CASSLLAGGADTQYF	TGTGCCAGCAGTTTACTAGCGGGGGGGGCGGATACGCAGTATTTT
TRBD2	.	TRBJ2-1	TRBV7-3	CASSLTGNGGADNEQFF	TGTGCCAGCAGCTTAACGGGCAACGGGGGGGCCGACAATGAGCAGTTCTTC
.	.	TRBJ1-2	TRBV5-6	CASTITRVDYGYTF	TGTGCCAGCACCATCACCAGGGTGGACTATGGCTACACCTTC
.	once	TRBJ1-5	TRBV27	CASLRPAGGGRGNQPQHF	TGTGCCAGCCTTCGACCGGCTGGGGGGGGCCGGGGCAATCAGCCCCAGCATTTT
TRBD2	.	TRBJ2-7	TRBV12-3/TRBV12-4	CASSFSGNYEQYF	TGTGCCAGCAGTTTTAGCGGGAACTACGAGCAGTACTTC
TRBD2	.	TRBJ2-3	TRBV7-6	CASSLRALSGGSDTQYF	TGTGCCAGCAGCTTAAGGGCCCTAAGCGGGGGTTCAGATACGCAGTATTTT
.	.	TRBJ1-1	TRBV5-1	CASSSIGGQPNTEAFF	TGCGCCAGCAGCTCTATTGGGGGGCAGCCCAACACTGAAGCTTTCTTT
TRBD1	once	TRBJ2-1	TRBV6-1	CASSTYRGNEQFF	TGTGCCAGCAGTACATACAGGGGGAATGAGCAGTTCTTC
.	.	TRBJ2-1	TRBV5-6	CASSFFLDSSYNEQFF	TGTGCCAGCAGCTTCTTTCTCGATAGCTCCTACAATGAGCAGTTCTTC
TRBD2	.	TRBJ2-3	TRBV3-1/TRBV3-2	CASSQGPGTSGGDTQYF	TGTGCCAGCAGCCAAGGACCCGGGACTAGCGGGGGAGATACGCAGTATTTT
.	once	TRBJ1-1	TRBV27	CASQTRPSGINTEAFF	TGTGCCAGCCAAACCCGCCCTTCGGGGATTAATACTGAAGCTTTCTTT
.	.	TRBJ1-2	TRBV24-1	CATSGTGYGYTF	TGTGCCACCAGTGGCACCGGCTATGGCTACACCTTC
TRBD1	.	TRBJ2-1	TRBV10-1	CASSRQGESYNEQFF	TGCGCCAGCAGTCGACAGGGGGAATCCTACAATGAGCAGTTCTTC
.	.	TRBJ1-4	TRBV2	CASTGGSGNEKLFF	TGTGCCAGCACCGGAGGGTCAGGGAATGAAAAACTGTTTTTT
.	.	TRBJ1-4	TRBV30	CAWSVPGIEKLFF	TGTGCCTGGAGTGTACCAGGGATCGAAAAACTGTTTTTT